The 20 T cell receptor beta chains below all came from one sample that was sequenced in a study of blood T cells in healthy people across ages. A second roughly 7 to 11 cycle PCR used barcoded and J-beta primers. TCRdb ran MiXCR on the 5' RACE reads and lists one entry per CDR3 protein. The profile covers around 650,000 distinct CDR3 sequences, with roughly 41% appearing a single time and around 30% taken by the ten largest. The sequencing input was blood. These receptor sequences come from a man older than 75 in good health.

This clonotype was counted a single time. This chain joins TRBV6-6 and TRBJ2-1; D not certain. Germline CDR1 reads MNHNY; CDR2 reads SVGAGI (reference sequence). This CDR3 is built from 12 residues. Trimming left V 2 bases short and J 7 bases short, with 6 bases between. As DNA, the CDR3 is TGTGCCAGCAGTTACATACGAAATGAGCAGTTCTTC. This codes for CASSYIRNEQFF.

This clonotype was seen just once. Mismatch with germline at one junction end may stem from a read error. The chain carries TRBV7-7 and TRBJ2-1, with a weak D call TRBD2 (6 bases). The CDR3 runs to 18 residues. The germline CDR1 and CDR2 sequences are SSHAT and FNYEAQ (reference sequence). This CDR3 is CASSITPPTLTSSNEQFF. The CDR3 DNA is TGTGCTAGCAGCATTACCCCACCGACACTCACTAGCAGCAATGAGCAGTTCTTC.

The chain carries TRBV20-1 and TRBJ2-1; TRBD1 matches at 7 bases. This CDR3 comprises 14 residues. The germline V gene has CDR1 DFQATT and CDR2 SNEGSKA (reference sequence). Trimming cost V 0 bases and J 8 bases; bases outside gene matches: 7. For the CDR3, the DNA is TGCAGTGCTAGAGAGACAGGGCGAGGCGATGAGCAGTTCTTC. Translated: CSARETGRGDEQFF.

This clonotype occurred a few times. The chain joins TRBV29-1 to TRBJ2-3; D gene unclear. Between the trimmed V and J ends, which lost 7 bases and 7 bases, there was a span of 9 bases. Looked up from germline, CDR1 is SQVTM and CDR2 is ANQGSEA. The CDR3 runs 10 residues. Here the CDR3 DNA reads TGCAGCGCGAAACTATATACGCAGTATTTT. It encodes CSAKLYTQYF.

This clonotype occurred a few times. J is TRBJ1-5 and V is TRBV4-2; D is perhaps TRBD1 (6 bases). Germline CDR1 and CDR2: LGHNA and YNFKEQ. CDR3 size: 14 residues. Deletions cut 4 bases from V and 6 bases from J, with 13 bases between. The CDR3 here is CASSRGASGQPQHF. As DNA, the CDR3 is TGTGCCAGCAGCCGGGGGGCCAGCGGTCAGCCCCAGCATTTT.

In its sample, this clonotype was seen a few times. This chain links TRBV5-1 with TRBJ2-7; 8 bases align to TRBD1. The CDR3 loop spans 14 amino acids. Losses at the gene ends were 0 bases for V and 5 bases for J; bases not matched to a gene: 4. The germline CDR1 and CDR2 sequences are SGHRS and YFSETQ. CDR3 region: CASSLDGQGDEQYF. The CDR3 region has the DNA TGCGCCAGCAGCTTGGACGGACAGGGTGACGAGCAGTACTTC.

CDR3 coding DNA: TGCGCCAGCAGCGACGGACTAGCGGCCCACAATGAGCAGTTCTTC. The encoded protein is CASSDGLAAHNEQFF. The chain joins TRBV10-1 to TRBJ2-1, with 10 bases that match TRBD2. The CDR3 contains 15 residues. From germline, CDR1 is WNHNN and CDR2 SYGVQD (reference sequence). J was trimmed by 5 bases and V by 6 bases; bases with no gene match: 7.

About this clonotype: A clone one base away is much larger, so this may be a read error. This rearrangement joins TRBV29-1 to TRBJ2-5; a possible D gene is TRBD2 (6 bases). Germline CDR1 SQVTM, CDR2 ANQGSEA. V was shortened by 2 bases and J by 0 bases, with 10 bases between the two germline ends. The CDR3 covers 14 residues. CDR3 nucleotide sequence: TGCAGCGTTGAAACCAGCGGGTACCAAGAGACCCAGTACTTC. Translation: CSVETSGYQETQYF.

The rearrangement links TRBV3-1 to TRBJ2-1, with TRBD2 matching 7 bases. CDR1 is LGHDT, CDR2 YNNKEL, per germline (reference sequence). There are 16 residues in the CDR3. With V trimmed by 4 bases and J by 0 bases, 6 bases remained unmatched. In DNA, the CDR3 is TGTGCCAGCAGCCGGGAGGGAGGTAGCTCCTACAATGAGCAGTTCTTC. This translates into CASSREGGSSYNEQFF.

V gene TRBV20-1 combines with J gene TRBJ2-1; D is uncertain. CDR3 length: 11 residues. Germline V gene sequence: CDR1 DFQATT, CDR2 SNEGSKA (reference sequence). V was clipped by 4 bases and J by 2 bases, with 3 bases between them. The CDR3 nucleotides are TGCAGTGCTACCGCCTACAATGAGCAGTTCTTC. Translating it yields CSATAYNEQFF.

This clonotype was counted at least ten times. The chain employs TRBV6-2 or TRBV6-3 and TRBJ2-3; TRBD2 aligns across 10 bases. The junction had 9 bases not matched to a gene; V was cut back by 8 bases and J by 4 bases. The CDR3 loop spans 15 amino acids. Germline values: CDR1 MNHEY, CDR2 SVGEGT. CDR3 bases: TGTGCCAGCCGTCTAAGCGGGGGGGCCTCAGATACGCAGTATTTT. Protein: CASRLSGGASDTQYF.

As regards this clonotype: A clone one base away is much larger, so this may be a read error. This chain connects TRBV29-1 to TRBJ2-3, with 7 nucleotides matching TRBD1. This CDR3 has 15 amino acids. Unmatched junction bases numbered 12, after V lost 7 bases and J lost 2 bases. CDR1 is SQVTM, CDR2 ANQGSEA, per germline. CDR3 sequence reads: CSAATGVGFTDTQYF. In DNA, the CDR3 is TGCAGCGCAGCCACAGGGGTGGGTTTCACAGATACGCAGTATTTT.

This CDR3 reads CASRRTGLNTGELFF. The CDR3 DNA is TGTGCCAGCAGAAGGACAGGGTTGAACACCGGGGAGCTGTTTTTT. The V and J genes are TRBV27 and TRBJ2-2; 8 bases match TRBD1. The CDR3 has 15 amino acids. V shed 6 bases, J shed 1 base, and the junction held 4 bases outside the gene matches. Per germline, CDR1 MNHEY and CDR2 SMNVEV (reference sequence).

This clonotype was detected many times. The chain couples TRBV29-1 to TRBJ2-7, with 7 bases lining up with TRBD1. From germline, CDR1 is SQVTM and CDR2 ANQGSEA. V trimming: 4 bases; J trimming: 5 bases; junction bases outside the gene matches: 8. The CDR3 length is 13 residues. In nucleotides, the CDR3 is TGCAGCGTTGCGACGACAGGGTGGGACGAGCAGTACTTC. It translates to CSVATTGWDEQYF.

The chain recombines TRBV5-1 with TRBJ1-5, with D possibly TRBD1 on 5 matching bases. Germline CDR1 SGHRS, CDR2 YFSETQ. CDR3 length: 14 amino acids. Trimming pared 2 bases from V and 5 bases from J, leaving 11 bases between. The CDR3 region has the DNA TGCGCCAGCAGCTTAGGGGTGGGGGATCAGCCCCAGCATTTT. As protein: CASSLGVGDQPQHF. The whole variable domain, filled in from reference TRBV5-1 and TRBJ1-5, reads KAGVTQTPRYLIKTRGQQVTLSCSPISGHRSVSWYQQTPGQGLQFLFEYFSETQRNKGNFPGRFSGRQFSNSRSEMNVSTLELGDSALYLCASSLGVGDQPQHFGDGTRLSIL.

V is TRBV29-1 and J is TRBJ1-2; 9 positions agree with TRBD1. This CDR3 is built from 14 residues. Germline V gene lookup returns CDR1 SQVTM and CDR2 ANQGSEA. The V segment lost 5 bases and the J segment 7 bases; nucleotides outside the gene matches: 11. The DNA for the CDR3 is TGCAGCGTTAAAGTCGGGACAGGGCTCCCTGGCTACACCTTC. Its protein product is CSVKVGTGLPGYTF. The whole variable domain, remainder taken from reference TRBV29-1 and TRBJ1-2, is SAVISQKPSRDICQRGTSLTIQCQVDSQVTMMFWYRQQPGQSLTLIATANQGSEATYESGFVIDKFPISRPNLTFSTLTVSNMSPEDSSIYLCSVKVGTGLPGYTFGSGTRLTVV.

The rearrangement joins TRBV6-5 to TRBJ1-5, with D unresolved. Germline lookup yields CDR1 MNHEY and CDR2 SVGAGI. The CDR3 is 15 residues long. The V end was cut by 0 bases, the J end by 1 base, with 7 bases between. CDR3: CASSYSADSNQPQHF. CDR3 sequence (DNA): TGTGCCAGCAGTTACTCGGCAGACAGCAATCAGCCCCAGCATTTT.

Remarks on this clonotype: One junction end does not reproduce the germline sequence, and a read error may be involved. The V gene is TRBV7-9, the J gene TRBJ1-1; D is unclear. The CDR3 runs 11 residues. CDR1 is SEHNR and CDR2 is FQNEAQ in the germline V gene (reference sequence). The CDR3 sequence: CAGSLNTEAFF. The CDR3 DNA reads as TGTGCCGGCAGTCTGAACACTGAAGCTTTCTTT. The whole variable domain, remainder taken from reference TRBV7-9 and TRBJ1-1, is DTGVSQNPRHKITKRGQNVTFRCDPISEHNRLYWYRQTLGQGPEFLTYFQNEAQLEKSRLLSDRFSAERPKGSFSTLEIQRTEQGDSAMYLCAGSLNTEAFFGQGTRLTVV.

This clonotype was counted only a few times. This chain joins TRBV6-2 or TRBV6-3 and TRBJ2-7; D assignment may be TRBD1 or TRBD2 (5 bases each). Germline V gene sequence: CDR1 MNHEY, CDR2 SVGEGT. Trimming shortened V by 6 bases and J by 6 bases, and 24 bases separated the two germline ends. The CDR3 runs 16 residues. The CDR3 nucleotides read TGTGCCAGCAGGCAAGCTCGGGACGGAAAGTCGAGCGAGCAGTACTTC. This encodes CASRQARDGKSSEQYF.

V usage is TRBV14 and J usage is TRBJ1-1; D unclear. Germline CDR1 is SGHDN and CDR2 is FVKESK. V shed 7 bases and J shed 2 bases, with 17 bases lying between them. The CDR3 runs to 15 residues. The CDR3 sequence: CASTRTARSNTEAFF. Written as DNA, the CDR3 is TGTGCCAGCACCCGGACTGCACGATCAAACACTGAAGCTTTCTTT.